This T cell receptor (beta chain) came from a study of OX40 agonist ivuxolimab in advanced cancers. This table comes from immunoSEQ multiplex PCR, and its TCRdb copy is limited to in-frame clones, with some not included. This table has about 100,000 clones, around nine tenths appearing once. To note about this clone: Its antigen is not known.

Patients were ineligible given autoimmune disease history or systemic immunosuppression. Blood sampling took place at baseline, cycle 4 day 1, and cycle 7 day 1. CDR3 length: 15 residues. Trimming pared 0 bases from V and 2 bases from J, leaving 8 bases between. The germline V gene encodes CDR1 LNHNV and CDR2 YYDKDF (reference sequence). Overall study findings and caveats: Among the lowest peripheral clonal expansion occurred in 0.1-3.0 mg/kg partial responders. At 0.1 to 3.0 mg/kg, clonal expansion of CD4+ and CD8+ blood T cells had occurred by week 6.

This receptor was obtained from an adult with an advanced solid tumor such as melanoma, head and neck, liver or kidney cancer. J is TRBJ1-5 and V is TRBV15; D not resolved. The sequenced sample was CD4+ or CD8+ T cells sorted from blood, obtained in a trial of the OX40 agonist ivuxolimab. CDR3 DNA: TGTGCCACCAGCAGAGAATGGGGAGGCAATCAGCCCCAGCATTTT. Translating gives CATSREWGGNQPQHF.